Here is one TCR beta chain with its context. This specimen comes from a study of blood T cell repertoires in COVID-19. The germline V gene has CDR1 LGHDT and CDR2 YNNKEL (reference sequence). The CDR3 has 16 residues. V shed 2 bases and J 4 bases; nucleotides not matched to a gene: 4. Per the study methods: Amplification of reference gene primers provided the estimated nucleated cell counts. Clones were read by immunoSEQ multiplex PCR, and TCRdb kept only the in-frame ones, dropping some. The DNA was the basis for D and trimming; V, J and clone size are from that table. The sample lists under 65,000 clones, roughly 82% occurring once.

This sequence was found in a woman aged 55-75 years with acute or convalescent COVID-19. The sequenced sample was peripheral blood. The chain recombines TRBV3-1 (or the pseudogene TRBV3-2) with TRBJ2-3; 12 positions match TRBD2. The CDR3 loop is CASSQPSGGAADTQYF. CDR3 coding DNA: TGTGCCAGCAGCCAACCTAGCGGGGGGGCCGCAGATACGCAGTATTTT.